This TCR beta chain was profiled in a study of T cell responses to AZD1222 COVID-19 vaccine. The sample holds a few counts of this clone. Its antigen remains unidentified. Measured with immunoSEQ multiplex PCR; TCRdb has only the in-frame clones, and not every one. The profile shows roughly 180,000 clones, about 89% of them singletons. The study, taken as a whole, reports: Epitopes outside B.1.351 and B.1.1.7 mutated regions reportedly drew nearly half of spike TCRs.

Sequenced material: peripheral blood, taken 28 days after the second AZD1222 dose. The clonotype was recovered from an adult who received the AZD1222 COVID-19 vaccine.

The CDR3 region is CASGYYRGPDTEAFF. CDR3 nucleotides: TGTGCTAGTGGCTATTACAGGGGGCCGGACACTGAAGCTTTCTTT. The chain combines TRBV12-5 with TRBJ1-1, with 9 bases matching TRBD1. Germline-derived CDR1 and CDR2 are LGHNT and FRNRAP. This CDR3 has 15 residues. After removal of 6 bases from V and 3 bases from J, the junction contained 8 bases not matched to a gene.